These 21 T cell receptor beta chains originate from one sample sequenced in a study of T cell changes during pregnancy in multiple sclerosis (dated by TCRdb to about 2019). Libraries were constructed by the immunoSEQ multiplex PCR assay. Here the immuneACCESS table is served through TCRdb, limited to in-frame sequences with V and J called. Missing clones are a known gap in these copies; in checked studies unresolved V genes cover under half, and the rest lacks a known reason. This sample has 70,000 to 75,000 clones in its table, and approximately 92% of those were observed once. Under 2% of the sample lies in the top ten. Sample: peripheral blood, taken in the second trimester of pregnancy. These receptors all stem from a female donor with multiple sclerosis, enrolled in a pregnancy study.

CDR3: CASSDSGQNTGELFF. The CDR3 DNA is TGTGCCAGCAGTGACTCGGGACAAAACACCGGGGAGCTGTTTTTT. The chain uses TRBV6-4 and TRBJ2-2; D may be TRBD1 (6 bases). Germline V lookup: CDR1 MRHNA, CDR2 SNTAGT. The CDR3 covers 15 residues. V lost 0 bases and J 2 bases, leaving 7 bases between the germline ends.

This chain joins TRBV9 and TRBJ1-5; 9 bases line up with TRBD1. Trimming at V came to 4 bases and at J to 4 bases, leaving 6 bases not matched to a gene. This CDR3 has 15 amino acids. Germline V gene sequence: CDR1 SGDLS, CDR2 YYNGEE. The CDR3 is CASSRGQGPNQPQHF. For the CDR3, the DNA is TGTGCCAGCAGCCGAGGACAGGGGCCGAATCAGCCCCAGCATTTT.

This chain links TRBV6-5 with TRBJ1-2; the match to TRBD1 covers 8 bases. The length of the CDR3 is 14 residues. Germline CDR1 MNHEY, CDR2 SVGAGI. The ends lost 10 bases at V and 5 bases at J; junction bases unmatched: 12. The CDR3 coding sequence is TGTGCCACCAGCCCCGTTACAGGGGGTTATGGCTACACCTTC. As protein: CATSPVTGGYGYTF.

The chain couples TRBV5-4 to TRBJ2-3, with D unresolved. Between the trimmed V and J ends, which lost 5 bases and 0 bases, there was a span of 10 bases. This CDR3 has 14 amino acids. Germline-derived CDR1 and CDR2 are SGHNT and YYREEE (reference sequence). This CDR3 reads CASRKTGSTDTQYF. CDR3 nucleotides: TGTGCCAGCAGGAAGACGGGTAGCACAGATACGCAGTATTTT.

The rearrangement links TRBV5-1 to TRBJ2-1; D is possibly TRBD1 (6 bases). Germline CDR1 reads SGHRS; CDR2 reads YFSETQ. Trimming pared 3 bases from V and 4 bases from J, leaving 17 bases between. The CDR3 runs to 16 residues. CDR3 amino acids: CASSSQGPDKYNEQFF. The CDR3 nucleotides are TGCGCCAGCAGCTCCCAGGGGCCCGATAAGTACAATGAGCAGTTCTTC.

Comments on this clone: Other DNA sequences in this sample translate to the same CDR3. This rearrangement joins TRBV5-1 to TRBJ2-3; tentative D call: TRBD1 (6 bases). Between the trimmed V and J ends, which lost 0 bases and 2 bases, there was a span of 10 bases. CDR3 length equals 15 residues. Germline CDR1 reads SGHRS; CDR2 reads YFSETQ. The CDR3 DNA reads as TGCGCCAGCAGCTTGGGCAGGGGCTACACAGATACGCAGTATTTT. Translated, it gives CASSLGRGYTDTQYF.

CDR3 in DNA: TGCGCCAGCAGCTTGGAGGGGCCGCCGTCGGCCGGAAACACCATATATTTT. It encodes CASSLEGPPSAGNTIYF. The V call is TRBV5-1, the J call TRBJ1-3; possibly TRBD1 for D (5 bases). Trimming pared 0 bases from V and 4 bases from J, leaving 17 bases between. This CDR3 contains 17 residues. Germline V gene sequence: CDR1 SGHRS, CDR2 YFSETQ.

V usage is TRBV7-2 and J usage is TRBJ2-5; TRBD2 might be the D (5 bases). The CDR3 runs to 14 residues. Trimming took off 3 bases at V and 3 bases at J, with 11 bases between the two ends. Germline V gene data show CDR1 as SGHTA and CDR2 as FQGNSA. CDR3 loop: CASSFILAEETQYF. The CDR3 nucleotides are TGTGCCAGCAGCTTTATCCTAGCCGAAGAGACCCAGTACTTC.

The chain employs TRBV28 and TRBJ1-1; D is possibly TRBD1 (5 bases). The CDR3 extends over 14 amino acids. The germline CDR1 and CDR2 sequences are MDHEN and SYDVKM. V was pared by 5 bases and J by 0 bases, with 10 bases between. The CDR3 region is CASSTGRLNTEAFF. CDR3 sequence (DNA): TGTGCCAGCAGTACAGGCCGCCTGAACACTGAAGCTTTCTTT.

The chain carries TRBV19 and TRBJ2-2; 11 bases align to TRBD2. Germline-derived CDR1 and CDR2 are LNHDA and SQIVND (reference sequence). V shed 4 bases and J 1 base; nucleotides not matched to a gene: 2. This CDR3 comprises 16 residues. The CDR3 reads CASSRLAGGNTGELFF. The CDR3 DNA reads TGTGCCAGTAGTAGGCTAGCGGGGGGGAACACCGGGGAGCTGTTTTTT.

Sample share makes this clone large (0.1 to 1%). This chain joins TRBV7-9 and TRBJ1-6; TRBD1 aligns across 7 bases. Unmatched junction bases numbered 5, after V lost 6 bases and J lost 6 bases. The germline V gene has CDR1 SEHNR and CDR2 FQNEAQ (reference sequence). The CDR3 covers 14 residues. CDR3 amino acids: CASSGTDPNSPLHF. CDR3 DNA sequence: TGTGCCAGCAGTGGGACAGACCCTAATTCACCCCTCCACTTT.

V and J are TRBV7-9 and TRBJ2-5; 9 bases are a match to TRBD2. The germline V gene encodes CDR1 SEHNR and CDR2 FQNEAQ (reference sequence). The CDR3 sequence is 15 residues long. With 0 bases clipped from V and 3 bases from J, the junction kept 2 bases outside the gene matches. CDR3 DNA sequence: TGTGCCAGCAGCTTAGCACCTAGCGGGGAAGAGACCCAGTACTTC. This gives the protein CASSLAPSGEETQYF.

This sequence joins TRBV4-2 and TRBJ2-2; D call uncertain. Per the germline V gene, CDR1 is LGHNA and CDR2 is YNFKEQ. This CDR3 is built from 17 residues. The V end was cut by 1 base, the J end by 2 bases, with 14 bases between. The CDR3 loop reads CASSQGGSEFNTGELFF. For the CDR3, the DNA is TGTGCCAGCAGCCAAGGCGGATCGGAATTTAACACCGGGGAGCTGTTTTTT.

The V gene is TRBV6-5, the J gene TRBJ1-5; 11 nucleotides agree with TRBD1. This CDR3 is 15 amino acids long. After removal of 6 bases from V and 7 bases from J, the junction contained 8 bases not matched to a gene. Per germline, CDR1 MNHEY and CDR2 SVGAGI. The CDR3 bases are TGTGCCAGCAGCTCCGGACAGGGGGCGAGACAGCCCCAGCATTTT. This translates into CASSSGQGARQPQHF.

The CDR3 sequence is CASSGGTSTDTQYF. The CDR3 bases are TGTGCCAGCAGCGGGGGAACTAGCACAGATACGCAGTATTTT. V is TRBV6-4 and J is TRBJ2-3; D is possibly TRBD2 (6 bases). The CDR3 has 14 residues. Germline V CDR1 and CDR2: MRHNA, SNTAGT. V was trimmed by 6 bases and J by 0 bases, leaving 10 bases between them.

The rearrangement links TRBV7-2 to TRBJ2-7; D remains unclear. Trimming left V 1 base short and J 6 bases short, with 16 bases between. The length of the CDR3 is 15 residues. From germline, CDR1 is SGHTA and CDR2 FQGNSA. The CDR3 reads CASSLGRVSVGEQYF. The CDR3 DNA follows: TGTGCCAGCAGCTTAGGACGAGTCAGCGTAGGCGAGCAGTACTTC.

The rearrangement joins TRBV6-1 to TRBJ1-2; the match to TRBD1 covers 9 bases. V shed 2 bases, J shed 6 bases, and the junction held 4 bases outside the gene matches. The CDR3 runs 14 residues. Per the germline V gene, CDR1 is MNHNS and CDR2 is SASEGT. The CDR3 reads CASSENRGRDGYTF. CDR3 nucleotides: TGTGCCAGCAGTGAAAACAGGGGGCGAGATGGCTACACCTTC.

The chain joins TRBV6-5 to TRBJ2-3; 7 bases agree with TRBD2. V shed 3 bases, J shed 0 bases, and the junction held 0 bases outside the gene matches. In germline, CDR1 is MNHEY, CDR2 SVGAGI. The CDR3 has 14 residues. CDR3 nucleotides: TGTGCCAGCAGTTATAGCGGGAGCACAGATACGCAGTATTTT. Amino acid sequence: CASSYSGSTDTQYF.

This rearrangement joins TRBV5-4 to TRBJ1-2, with 10 positions matching TRBD1. V lost 4 bases and J lost 5; bases outside the gene matches: 5. Germline CDR1 is SGHNT and CDR2 is YYREEE (reference sequence). The CDR3 loop spans 14 amino acids. This chain's CDR3 is CASSGRTGGYGYTF. As DNA, the CDR3 is TGTGCCAGCAGCGGTAGGACAGGGGGGTATGGCTACACCTTC.

The chain recombines TRBV2 with TRBJ2-3; tentative D call: TRBD1 (5 bases). Deletions cut 6 bases from V and 4 bases from J, with 11 bases between. Germline CDR1 reads SNHLY; CDR2 reads FYNNEI. This CDR3 region has 13 residues. CDR3 amino acids: CASRHRRADTQYF. CDR3 coding DNA: TGTGCCAGCAGGCACAGGCGTGCAGATACGCAGTATTTT.

This clone was detected only once. The rearrangement joins TRBV5-1 to TRBJ2-5; tentative D call: TRBD1 (5 bases). The V end lost 2 bases, the J end lost 0 bases, and 11 bases lay between the germline ends. Per the germline V gene, CDR1 is SGHRS and CDR2 is YFSETQ. The CDR3 is 15 residues long. This chain's CDR3 is CASSFSRVYQETQYF. CDR3 nucleotides: TGCGCCAGCAGCTTTAGCAGGGTGTACCAAGAGACCCAGTACTTC.